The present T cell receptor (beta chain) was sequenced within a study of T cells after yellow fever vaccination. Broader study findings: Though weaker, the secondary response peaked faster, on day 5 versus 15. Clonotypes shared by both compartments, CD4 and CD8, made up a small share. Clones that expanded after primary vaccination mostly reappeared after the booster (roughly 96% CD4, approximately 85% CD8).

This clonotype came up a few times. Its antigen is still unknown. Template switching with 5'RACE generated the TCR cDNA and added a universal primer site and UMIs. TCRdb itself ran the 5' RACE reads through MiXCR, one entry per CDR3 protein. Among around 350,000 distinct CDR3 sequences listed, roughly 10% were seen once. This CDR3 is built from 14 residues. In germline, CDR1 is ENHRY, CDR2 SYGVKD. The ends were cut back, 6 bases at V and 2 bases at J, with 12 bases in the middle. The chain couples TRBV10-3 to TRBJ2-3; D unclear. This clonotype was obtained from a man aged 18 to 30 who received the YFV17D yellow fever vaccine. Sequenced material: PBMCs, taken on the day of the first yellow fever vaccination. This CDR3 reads CAIRTPSITDTQYF. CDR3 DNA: TGTGCCATCAGGACTCCTTCAATCACAGATACGCAGTATTTT.